The source of this T cell receptor (beta chain) is a study of tissue T cells after allogeneic stem cell transplantation. Broader study findings: Anatomically similar tissues had similar TCR repertoires within each patient. The study did not identify alloreactive or antigen-specific tissue TCRs, and some clones might be persisting host cells.

CDR1 and CDR2 (germline): ENHRY, SYGVKD. This CDR3 has 13 amino acids. V was shortened by 11 bases and J by 5 bases, with 19 bases between the two germline ends. Survey-depth TCRbeta CDR3 sequencing reported V/J genes and productive frequencies. Clones were read by immunoSEQ multiplex PCR, and TCRdb kept only the in-frame ones, dropping some. The repertoire holds around 1,400 clones, roughly 75% seen once, with under 25% in the top ten. Adult allogeneic hematopoietic cell transplant recipients with steroid-refractory graft-versus-host disease were prospectively enrolled for research autopsy. Worth noting for this clone: Its target is not known.

Sequences were derived from stomach tissue, sampled at autopsy. The clonotype originates from a male patient between 35 and 75 years old with steroid-refractory graft-versus-host disease after an allogeneic stem cell transplant. T cells may partly derive from the graft donor. V gene TRBV10-3 combines with J gene TRBJ2-7; D uncertain. The CDR3 region has the DNA TGTGCCGCCTGTGCCTCAAGAGAAGACGAGCAGTACTTC. Its protein product is CAACASREDEQYF.